A single T cell receptor beta chain is shown here with its context. The entry originates in a study of T cells in Graves' hyperthyroidism and ophthalmopathy. CDR1 MDHEN and CDR2 SYDVKM come from the germline V gene. The V and J ends lost 4 bases and 8 bases respectively, with 15 bases between them. The CDR3 spans 14 residues. The TCR beta CDR3 regions underwent amplification using RNA transcripts as the source. RT-PCR in the first round (using the HTBI primer set) targeted the TCR CDR3. TCRdb processed the multiplex PCR reads anew with MiXCR; each CDR3 protein has one entry. The sample has roughly 500,000 distinct CDR3 sequences; over 45% are singletons.

Sequencing was done on a sample of peripheral blood or thyroid tissue (not recorded which). V is TRBV28 and J is TRBJ1-5; D not certain. The TCR originated in an adult woman with Graves' disease, either hyperthyroidism or ophthalmopathy (not recorded which). CDR3 sequence: CASSSMGRLEPQHF. For the CDR3, the DNA is TGTGCCAGCAGTTCTATGGGCCGATTGGAGCCCCAGCATTTT.